A single sample gave rise to the 9 T cell receptor beta chains below, sequenced in a study of shared clonotypes between healthy human individuals. TCRdb's table, derived via immunoSEQ multiplex PCR, lists solely in-frame clones and lacks some. Among about 510,000 clones listed, about 95% were seen once. Sequenced sample: naive CD4+ T cells sorted from blood. Subset described: CD45RA+ positively selected. Receptor source: a woman in her 30s in good health.

The rearrangement uses TRBV10-3 and TRBJ2-3; TRBD2 matches at 9 bases. In germline, CDR1 is ENHRY, CDR2 SYGVKD. The CDR3 is made up of 16 amino acids. J was trimmed by 3 bases and V by 8 bases; bases with no gene match: 12. The CDR3 loop is CAISQLAGQTTDTQYF. The CDR3 DNA sequence: TGTGCCATCTCTCAACTAGCGGGCCAAACTACAGATACGCAGTATTTT.

This chain joins TRBV19 and TRBJ2-1; TRBD2 matches at 10 bases. This CDR3 is 19 amino acids long. The germline V gene has CDR1 LNHDA and CDR2 SQIVND (reference sequence). Trimming at V came to 5 bases and at J to 3 bases, leaving 16 bases not matched to a gene. The CDR3 protein is CASSQTSGTTQGIYNEQFF. CDR3 nucleotide sequence: TGTGCCAGTAGTCAAACTAGCGGGACCACCCAGGGCATCTACAATGAGCAGTTCTTC.

The chain employs TRBV7-9 and TRBJ2-7; D possibly corresponds to TRBD2 (5 bases). Germline V gene sequence: CDR1 SEHNR, CDR2 FQNEAQ (reference sequence). The CDR3 spans 14 residues. Trimming shortened V by 1 base and J by 2 bases, and 9 bases separated the two germline ends. The CDR3, as DNA: TGTGCCAGCAGCTTAGGACTACCCACCTACGAGCAGTACTTC. Translating it yields CASSLGLPTYEQYF.

The chain has TRBV7-6 and TRBJ2-5, with TRBD2 matching 9 bases. This CDR3 has 21 residues. The germline CDR1 and CDR2 sequences are SGHVS and FNYEAQ. The V and J ends lost 4 bases and 2 bases, in that order; junction bases with no gene match: 23. This CDR3 reads CASSWYPILGSGRNLQETQYF. CDR3 nucleotides: TGTGCCAGCAGCTGGTACCCTATCCTGGGTAGCGGGAGAAACCTGCAAGAGACCCAGTACTTC. The whole variable domain, filled in from reference TRBV7-6 and TRBJ2-5, reads GAGVSQSPRYKVTKRGQDVALRCDPISGHVSLYWYRQALGQGPEFLTYFNYEAQQDKSGLPNDRFSAERPEGSISTLTIQRTEQRDSAMYRCASSWYPILGSGRNLQETQYFGPGTRLLVL.

The rearrangement links TRBV2 to TRBJ1-4; 10 bases are shared with TRBD1. The germline V gene has CDR1 SNHLY and CDR2 FYNNEI. V gave up 7 bases and J gave up 8 bases; unmatched junction bases: 7. The CDR3 sequence is 14 residues long. The CDR3 region has the DNA TGTGCCAGCAATCGACAGGGGGCAAGCGAAAAACTGTTTTTT. Translated, it gives CASNRQGASEKLFF.

This clone has only one observation. The V gene is TRBV9, the J gene TRBJ2-2; 9 bases are a match to TRBD2. This CDR3 region has 17 residues. The J segment lost 5 bases and the V segment lost 0 bases, leaving 8 bases of the junction unmatched. Germline V gene sequence: CDR1 SGDLS, CDR2 YYNGEE. CDR3 in amino acids: CASSVAGSGSGTGELFF. The CDR3 DNA reads TGTGCCAGCAGCGTAGCCGGTAGCGGGAGTGGTACCGGGGAGCTGTTTTTT.

V is TRBV7-9 and J is TRBJ1-1; TRBD1 is a possible D gene (6 bases). Trimming pared 4 bases from V and 7 bases from J, leaving 25 bases between. The CDR3 runs to 17 residues. Germline V gene sequence: CDR1 SEHNR, CDR2 FQNEAQ (reference sequence). The CDR3 is CASSSRWASPGGGEAFF. CDR3 coding DNA: TGTGCCAGCAGCTCTAGATGGGCTTCTCCAGGAGGGGGTGAAGCTTTCTTT.

V and J are TRBV6-1 and TRBJ1-3, with D possibly TRBD1 on 5 matching bases. The ends were cut back, 2 bases at V and 0 bases at J, with 5 bases in the middle. This CDR3 contains 14 residues. Germline assignment: CDR1 MNHNS and CDR2 SASEGT. The CDR3 loop reads CASSERGSGNTIYF. CDR3 nucleotides: TGTGCCAGCAGTGAAAGGGGCTCTGGAAACACCATATATTTT.

This chain links TRBV25-1 with TRBJ1-3; D is perhaps TRBD1 (6 bases). The CDR3 sequence is 13 residues long. V was shortened by 4 bases and J by 6 bases, with 10 bases between the two germline ends. Germline values: CDR1 MGHDK, CDR2 SYGVNS. CDR3 protein: CASSARQANTIYF. The CDR3 DNA follows: TGTGCCAGCAGTGCGAGACAGGCAAACACCATATATTTT.